Listed below are T cell receptor beta chains from one sample, sequenced in a study of regulatory dendritic cells for organ transplantation. Antigens of these TCRs are unknown. Measured with immunoSEQ multiplex PCR; TCRdb has only the in-frame clones, and not every one. The data show 10,000 to 15,000 clones, approximately 89% seen once. Material: naive CD8+ T cells from blood cultured with regulatory dendritic cells. The source of these receptors is a human donor in good health. Both conserved end residues are part of each CDR3. Each record gives: J gene, D gene, clone size, V gene, CDR3 length, CDR3 protein, CDR3 DNA. D genes are given only for firm matches. A clone size is listed for some rows: how often the clone was seen (once, few, many), or a class if it is expanded.

>TRBJ1-1|NA|NA|TRBV7-9|14
CASSLGEGNTEAFF
TGTGCCAGCAGCTTGGGTGAAGGGAACACTGAAGCTTTCTTT
>TRBJ2-1|NA|NA|TRBV6-6|12
CASSLGEFEQFF
TGTGCCAGCAGTTTAGGGGAGTTTGAGCAGTTCTTC
>TRBJ2-7|NA|NA|TRBV4-2|14
CASSSGTQTYEQYF
TGTGCCAGCAGCTCCGGGACTCAGACCTACGAGCAGTACTTC
>TRBJ2-3|NA|NA|TRBV9|16
CASSVDGGAGADTQYF
TGTGCCAGCAGCGTAGATGGTGGGGCAGGTGCCGATACGCAGTATTTT
>TRBJ2-1|TRBD2|NA|TRBV6-4|15
CASSDSSGGANEQFF
TGTGCCAGCAGTGACTCTAGCGGGGGGGCCAATGAGCAGTTCTTC
>TRBJ2-7|TRBD2|NA|TRBV12-5|13
CASAPHGGYEQYF
TGTGCTAGTGCCCCTCACGGGGGGTACGAGCAGTACTTC
>TRBJ1-5|NA|NA|TRBV4-1|17
CASSQEGLGARGQPQHF
TGCGCCAGCAGCCAAGAGGGATTAGGAGCGAGGGGTCAGCCCCAGCATTTT
>TRBJ2-7|NA|NA|TRBV7-2|14
CASNGGVGFYEQYF
TGTGCCAGCAACGGCGGGGTTGGATTCTACGAGCAGTACTTC
>TRBJ2-1|NA|NA|TRBV28|12
CASSLWSGEQFF
TGTGCCAGCAGTTTATGGTCAGGTGAGCAGTTCTTC
>TRBJ2-1|NA|NA|TRBV7-3|15
CASSFIRGEYNEQFF
TGTGCCAGCAGCTTTATTCGGGGCGAATACAATGAGCAGTTCTTC
>TRBJ1-2|NA|NA|TRBV19|15
CASSTSLQGHYGYTF
TGTGCCAGTAGTACGTCCCTACAGGGACACTATGGCTACACCTTC
>TRBJ2-3|NA|once|TRBV29-1|13
CSVGEVATDTQYF
TGCAGCGTCGGGGAGGTAGCCACAGATACGCAGTATTTT
>TRBJ2-2|NA|NA|TRBV1|16
CTSSQASGGGTGELFF
TGCACCAGCAGCCAAGCTAGCGGGGGGGGCACCGGGGAGCTGTTTTTT
>TRBJ2-7|NA|NA|TRBV4-2|14
CASSLGRGPYEQYF
TGTGCCAGCAGCTTGGGACGGGGCCCCTACGAGCAGTACTTC
>TRBJ2-7|TRBD2|once|TRBV5-4|16
CASSSFSGGSSYEQYF
TGTGCCAGCAGCTCATTTAGCGGGGGCAGCTCCTACGAGCAGTACTTC
>TRBJ2-1|TRBD2|NA|TRBV7-3|16
CASSSGLAGEGNEQFF
TGTGCCAGCAGCTCCGGACTAGCGGGGGAGGGCAATGAGCAGTTCTTC
>TRBJ2-1|NA|once|TRBV15|15
CATSRRDAPYNEQFF
TGTGCCACCAGCCGCCGGGACGCACCCTACAATGAGCAGTTCTTC
>TRBJ2-3|NA|NA|TRBV11-1|16
CASSFLRAGSTDTQYF
TGTGCCAGCAGCTTCCTACGGGCTGGGAGCACAGATACGCAGTATTTT
>TRBJ1-5|TRBD1|NA|TRBV7-3|21
CASSHPRRGDREYIGNQPQHF
TGTGCCAGCAGCCACCCCCGTCGAGGGGACAGGGAGTATATAGGCAATCAGCCCCAGCATTTT
>TRBJ1-5|TRBD1|few|TRBV30|15
CAWTRPGQGYQPQHF
TGTGCCTGGACCCGTCCGGGACAGGGGTATCAGCCCCAGCATTTT
>TRBJ2-7|NA|NA|TRBV5-4|13
CASSWGPAYEQYF
TGTGCCAGCAGCTGGGGCCCCGCCTACGAGCAGTACTTC
>TRBJ2-7|NA|NA|TRBV27|12
CASRVGLNEQYF
TGTGCCAGCAGGGTAGGGCTCAACGAGCAGTACTTC
>TRBJ1-1|NA|once|TRBV27|15
CASSLWGGADTEAFF
TGTGCCAGCAGTTTATGGGGGGGCGCGGACACTGAAGCTTTCTTT
>TRBJ2-2|NA|NA|TRBV4-3|15
CASSQDRANTGELFF
TGCGCCAGCAGCCAAGACAGGGCGAACACCGGGGAGCTGTTTTTT
>TRBJ2-1|TRBD1|NA|TRBV7-9|12
CASSLDRAEQFF
TGTGCCAGCAGCCTTGACAGGGCAGAGCAGTTCTTC
>TRBJ1-6|NA|few|TRBV2|13
CASNGPNNSPLHF
TGTGCCAGCAATGGGCCCAATAATTCACCCCTCCACTTT
>TRBJ2-1|NA|NA|TRBV5-6|12
CASSATGVLMFF
TGTGCCAGCAGCGCTACCGGGGTACTCATGTTCTTC
>TRBJ1-1|NA|NA|TRBV19|13
CASSISANTEAFF
TGTGCCAGTAGTATCTCGGCGAACACTGAAGCTTTCTTT
>TRBJ2-1|TRBD1|few|TRBV27|13
CASSWGQGNEQFF
TGTGCCAGCAGTTGGGGACAGGGGAATGAGCAGTTCTTC
>TRBJ2-7|NA|NA|TRBV9|15
CASSVAVSQSYEQYF
TGTGCCAGCAGCGTGGCGGTCAGCCAATCCTACGAGCAGTACTTC
>TRBJ2-2|NA|NA|TRBV9|21
CASSVVVSLPPTNTFSGELFF
TGTGCCAGCAGCGTAGTTGTCAGTCTTCCACCGACGAACACCTTTTCCGGGGAGCTGTTTTTT
>TRBJ2-3|NA|NA|TRBV9|12
CASSEISDTQYF
TGTGCCAGCAGCGAGATCAGTGATACGCAGTATTTT
>TRBJ2-7|NA|once|TRBV27|14
CASSLSPVVYEQYF
TGTGCCAGCAGTTTATCCCCCGTAGTCTACGAGCAGTACTTC
>TRBJ2-7|TRBD2|NA|TRBV7-8|14
CASSPAGGPYEQYF
TGTGCCAGCAGCCCAGCGGGGGGGCCCTACGAGCAGTACTTC
>TRBJ1-2|NA|few|TRBV14|13
CASSQDNSYGYTF
TGTGCCAGCAGCCAAGACAACTCGTATGGCTACACCTTC
>TRBJ2-7|NA|NA|TRBV7-9|11
CASGRTYEQYF
TGTGCCAGCGGGAGGACCTACGAGCAGTACTTC
>TRBJ1-1|TRBD1|NA|TRBV5-4|15
CASSPDAMTGELQTF
TGTGCCAGCAGCCCCGACGCGATGACAGGGGAGCTGCAGACCTTT
>TRBJ1-1|NA|NA|TRBV19|13
CASSIDLEGMAFF
TGTGCCAGTAGTATAGATTTGGAAGGTATGGCTTTCTTT
>TRBJ2-1|TRBD1|NA|TRBV30|15
CAWSESGQGAYEQFF
TGTGCCTGGAGCGAAAGTGGACAGGGGGCCTATGAGCAGTTCTTC
>TRBJ2-2|NA|NA|TRBV4-3|13
CASSPRRAGELFF
TGCGCCAGCAGTCCCCGCCGGGCCGGGGAGCTGTTTTTT
>TRBJ2-3|NA|NA|TRBV4-3|16
CASSLSTLARSDTQYF
TGCGCCAGCAGCCTGTCGACTCTCGCGAGGTCAGATACGCAGTATTTT
>TRBJ2-7|NA|NA|TRBV9|16
CASSPLGDISPYEQYF
TGTGCCAGCAGCCCCCTGGGGGATATATCCCCCTACGAGCAGTACTTC
>TRBJ2-1|NA|NA|TRBV9|15
CASSAGSGNNNEQFF
TGTGCCAGCAGCGCGGGTAGCGGAAATAACAATGAGCAGTTCTTC
>TRBJ1-6|NA|NA|TRBV6-5|14
CASSEGTGNSPLHF
TGTGCCAGCAGTGAGGGTACAGGAAATTCACCCCTCCACTTT
>TRBJ1-1|NA|NA|TRBV6-5|16
CASSYFLPGVPPEAFF
TGTGCCAGCAGTTACTTTTTGCCTGGGGTTCCCCCTGAAGCTTTCTTT
>TRBJ2-7|TRBD1|NA|TRBV4-1|13
CASSQTGPYEQYF
TGCGCCAGCAGCCAGACAGGGCCCTACGAGCAGTACTTC
>TRBJ2-3|NA|NA|TRBV27|15
CASTQGVFSTDTQYF
TGTGCCAGCACCCAAGGCGTTTTTAGCACAGATACGCAGTATTTT
>TRBJ1-4|TRBD1|NA|TRBV7-4|12
CASSLDREKLFF
TGTGCCAGCAGCTTGGACAGGGAAAAACTGTTTTTT
>TRBJ2-7|TRBD2|NA|TRBV7-9|14
CASSSSGRTYEQYF
TGTGCCAGCAGCTCTAGCGGGAGGACCTACGAGCAGTACTTC